The next 10 T cell receptor beta chains were all read from a single sample in a study of blood T cells in healthy people across ages. Through a sample-barcoded 5' primer and a J-beta primer mix, a second PCR was run for 7 to 11 cycles. In TCRdb, the 5' RACE reads were re-called with MiXCR into one record per CDR3 protein. The sample has 700,000 to 950,000 distinct CDR3 sequences; roughly 44% are singletons. The material sequenced was blood. The receptor set was obtained from a woman aged 60-70 years in good health.

The CDR3 DNA sequence: TGTGCCAGCAGCGCCCCCTCCCAACACGAGCAGTACTTC. Its translation is CASSAPSQHEQYF. V usage is TRBV7-2 and J usage is TRBJ2-4; D call uncertain. The last part of the DNA fits TRBJ2-7 better; the J call may be wrong. The CDR3 loop spans 13 amino acids. From germline, CDR1 is SGHTA and CDR2 FQGNSA.

Turning to this clonotype: A clone one base away is much larger, so this may be a read error. V is TRBV29-1 and J is TRBJ2-3, with D perhaps assigned TRBD1 or TRBD2 (5 bases each). The CDR3 is 11 amino acids. CDR1 is SQVTM and CDR2 is ANQGSEA in the germline V gene. CDR3 nucleotide sequence: TGCACCTCCGAGGGGTCAGATACGCAGTATTTT. Its protein product is CTSEGSDTQYF.

This clonotype appeared a few times. The chain is built from TRBV20-1 and TRBJ1-5, with a possible D match to TRBD1 (5 bases). V lost 6 bases, J lost 1 base, and 16 bases lay in between. This CDR3 is 15 amino acids long. Germline V gene data show CDR1 as DFQATT and CDR2 as SNEGSKA (reference sequence). CDR3 in DNA: TGCAGTGCCAAGAGGGGCGGATCCAGCAATCAGCCCCAGCATTTT. This gives the protein CSAKRGGSSNQPQHF.

The J gene is TRBJ2-5, the V gene TRBV9, with 7 bases lining up with TRBD1. There are 16 residues in the CDR3. J was trimmed by 11 bases and V by 4 bases; bases with no gene match: 20. Germline CDR1 and CDR2: SGDLS and YYNGEE. The CDR3 coding sequence is TGTGCCAGCAGCCAGGGGGTCCCCGGGCTACTCGTGGAGCAGTACTTC. It yields the protein CASSQGVPGLLVEQYF.

Notes on this clonotype: A read error is possible here, since a much larger clone lies one base away. V gene TRBV12-3 or TRBV12-4 combines with J gene TRBJ2-3, with 9 bases fitting TRBD1. The CDR3 runs to 15 residues. Trimming took 6 bases from V and 8 from J; bases not matched to a gene: 12. This chain's CDR3 is CASSYLRDREGTQYF. DNA of the CDR3: TGTGCCAGCAGCTACCTCCGGGACAGGGAAGGTACGCAGTATTTT.

This chain joins TRBV20-1 and TRBJ1-4; no clear D gene. Germline CDR1 DFQATT, CDR2 SNEGSKA (reference sequence). This CDR3 spans 13 amino acids. With 0 bases removed from V and 4 bases from J, the gap between germline ends came to 6 bases. The CDR3 nucleotides are TGCAGTGCTAGAGATCGGAGTAATGAAAAACTGTTTTTT. Translated, it gives CSARDRSNEKLFF.

The chain has TRBV9 and TRBJ2-1; 7 bases fit TRBD2. The better agreement between TRBJ2-7 and the DNA end casts doubt on the J call. Germline V lookup: CDR1 SGDLS, CDR2 YYNGEE. This CDR3 region has 13 residues. The chain's CDR3 is CATASGSYDEQYF. Written as DNA, the CDR3 is TGTGCCACCGCTAGCGGCTCCTACGATGAGCAGTACTTC.

Comment on this clonotype: A read error may account for a junction end that differs from germline. This chain joins TRBV18 and TRBJ1-2, with TRBD1 matching 8 bases. Per germline, CDR1 KGHSH and CDR2 LQKENI. CDR3 length equals 17 residues. The CDR3 DNA sequence: TGTGCCGGCTCACCAAGGGACAGGACGCTTACTAACTATGGCTACACCTTC. Translating it yields CAGSPRDRTLTNYGYTF.

The chain uses TRBV4-3 and TRBJ2-7, with 9 bases lining up with TRBD1. The germline V gene encodes CDR1 LGHNA and CDR2 YSLEER. This CDR3 has 16 residues. Losses at the gene ends were 0 bases for V and 5 bases for J; bases not matched to a gene: 8. The CDR3 is CASSQDWRQGGHEQYF. The CDR3 DNA is TGCGCCAGCAGCCAAGATTGGAGACAGGGGGGCCACGAGCAGTACTTC.

The chain carries TRBV13 and TRBJ1-2, with a weak D call TRBD1 (5 bases). Trimming took 5 bases from V and 4 from J, leaving 14 bases between them. This CDR3 comprises 14 residues. Germline V CDR1 and CDR2: PRHDT, FYEKMQ (reference sequence). CDR3 DNA: TGTGCCAGCAGCCGGGGGGGGGATTCCTATGGCTACACCTTC. Translated: CASSRGGDSYGYTF.